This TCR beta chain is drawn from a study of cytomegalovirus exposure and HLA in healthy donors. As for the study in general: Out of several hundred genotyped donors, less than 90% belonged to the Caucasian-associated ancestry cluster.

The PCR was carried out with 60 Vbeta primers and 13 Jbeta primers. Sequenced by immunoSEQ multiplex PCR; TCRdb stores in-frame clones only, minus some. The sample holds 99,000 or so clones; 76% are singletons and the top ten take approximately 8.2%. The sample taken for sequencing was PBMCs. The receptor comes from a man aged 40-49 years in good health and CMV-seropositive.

The DNA for the CDR3 is TGTGCCAGCATCCGACTAGCGGTGAGCACAGATACGCAGTATTTT. It is translated as CASIRLAVSTDTQYF. The chain employs TRBV5-6 and TRBJ2-3, with TRBD2 matching over 9 bases. The germline CDR1 and CDR2 sequences are SGHDT and YYEEEE. With 6 bases clipped from V and 0 bases from J, the junction kept 5 bases outside the gene matches. The CDR3 covers 15 residues.